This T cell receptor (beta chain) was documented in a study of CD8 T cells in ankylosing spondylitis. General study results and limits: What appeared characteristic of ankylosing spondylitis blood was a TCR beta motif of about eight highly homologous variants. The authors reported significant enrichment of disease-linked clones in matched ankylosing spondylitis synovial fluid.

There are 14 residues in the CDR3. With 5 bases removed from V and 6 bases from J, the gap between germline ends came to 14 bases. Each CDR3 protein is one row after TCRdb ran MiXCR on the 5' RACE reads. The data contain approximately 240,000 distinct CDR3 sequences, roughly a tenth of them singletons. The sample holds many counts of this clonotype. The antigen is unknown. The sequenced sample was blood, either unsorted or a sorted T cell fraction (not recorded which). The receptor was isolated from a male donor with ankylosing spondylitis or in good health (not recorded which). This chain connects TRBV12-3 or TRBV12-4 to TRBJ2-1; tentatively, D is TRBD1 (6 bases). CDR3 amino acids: CASSDRWISNEQFF. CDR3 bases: TGTGCCAGCAGTGACAGGTGGATCTCCAATGAGCAGTTCTTC.